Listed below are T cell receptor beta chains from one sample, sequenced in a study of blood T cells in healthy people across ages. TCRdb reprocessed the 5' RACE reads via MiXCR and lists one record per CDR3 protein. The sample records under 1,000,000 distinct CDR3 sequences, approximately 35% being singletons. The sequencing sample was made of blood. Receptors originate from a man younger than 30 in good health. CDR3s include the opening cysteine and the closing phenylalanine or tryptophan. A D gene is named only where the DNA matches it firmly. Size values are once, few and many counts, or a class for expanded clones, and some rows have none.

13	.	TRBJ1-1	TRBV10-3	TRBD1	TGTGCCATCAGTGAAGGACAGGCCACTGAAGCTTTCTTT	CAISEGQATEAFF
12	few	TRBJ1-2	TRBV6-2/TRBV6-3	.	TGTGCCAGCAGCGCTGGGTTCTATGGCTACACCTTC	CASSAGFYGYTF
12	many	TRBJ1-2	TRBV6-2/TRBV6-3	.	TGTGCCAGCAGTTACCAGCCCTATGGCTACACCTTC	CASSYQPYGYTF
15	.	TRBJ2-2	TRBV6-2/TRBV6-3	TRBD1	TGTGCCAGCAAAACAGGGGGCGCGAACACCGGGGAGCTGTTTTTT	CASKTGGANTGELFF
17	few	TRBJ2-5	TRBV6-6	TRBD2	TGTGCCAGCAGTTCCCCCGGGACTAGCGACCTCCAAGAGACCCAGTACTTC	CASSSPGTSDLQETQYF
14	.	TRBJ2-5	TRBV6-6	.	TGTGCCAGCAGTGCCCCGAACCTGGGGGATGGCCAGTACTTC	CASSAPNLGDGQYF
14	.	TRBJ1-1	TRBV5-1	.	TGCGCCAGCAGGCTTACTCCTGATCAGACTGAAGCTTTCTTT	CASRLTPDQTEAFF
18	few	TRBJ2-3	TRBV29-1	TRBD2	TGCAGCGCCTCACGACTAGCGAGGGGGGTTTATAGCACAGATACGCAGTATTTT	CSASRLARGVYSTDTQYF
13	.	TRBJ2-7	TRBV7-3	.	TGTGCCAGCAGCTTAAGGGACCACTACGAGCAGTACTTC	CASSLRDHYEQYF
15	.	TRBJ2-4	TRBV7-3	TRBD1	TGTGCCAGCAGCTTAACTATGGACAGGGGGGACATTCAGTACTTC	CASSLTMDRGDIQYF
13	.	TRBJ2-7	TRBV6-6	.	TGTGCCAGCAGTTTACAGGTGACCTACGAGCAGTACTTC	CASSLQVTYEQYF
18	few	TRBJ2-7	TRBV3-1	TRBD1	TGTGCCAGCAGCCCGAGGACAGGGGGCTTTGGGAGCTCCTACGAGCAGTACTTC	CASSPRTGGFGSSYEQYF
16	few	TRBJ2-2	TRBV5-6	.	TGTGCCAGCAGCTCGGAATTGGGGAGGCGCACCGGGGAGCTGTTTTTT	CASSSELGRRTGELFF